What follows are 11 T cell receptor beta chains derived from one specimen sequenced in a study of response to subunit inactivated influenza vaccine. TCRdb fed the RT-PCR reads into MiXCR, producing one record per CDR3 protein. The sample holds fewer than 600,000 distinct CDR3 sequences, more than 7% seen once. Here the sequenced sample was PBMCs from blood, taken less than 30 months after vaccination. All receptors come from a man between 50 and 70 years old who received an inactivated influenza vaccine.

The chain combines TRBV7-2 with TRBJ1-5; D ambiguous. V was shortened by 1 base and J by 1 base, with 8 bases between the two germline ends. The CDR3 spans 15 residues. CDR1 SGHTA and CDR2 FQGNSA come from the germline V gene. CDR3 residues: CASSLVMGSNQPQHF. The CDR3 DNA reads TGTGCCAGCAGCTTAGTCATGGGCAGCAATCAGCCCCAGCATTTT.

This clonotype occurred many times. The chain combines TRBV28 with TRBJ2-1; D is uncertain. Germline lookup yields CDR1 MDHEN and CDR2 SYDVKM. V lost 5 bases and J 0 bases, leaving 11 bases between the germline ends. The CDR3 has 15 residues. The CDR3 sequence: CASSGYLDSYNEQFF. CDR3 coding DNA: TGTGCCAGCAGTGGCTACTTGGACTCCTACAATGAGCAGTTCTTC.

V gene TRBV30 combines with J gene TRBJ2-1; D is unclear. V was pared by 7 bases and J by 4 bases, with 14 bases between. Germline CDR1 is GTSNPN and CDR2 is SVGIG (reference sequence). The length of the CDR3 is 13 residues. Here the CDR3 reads CASTAGVYNEQFF. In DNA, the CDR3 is TGTGCCTCGACTGCCGGTGTATACAATGAGCAGTTCTTC.

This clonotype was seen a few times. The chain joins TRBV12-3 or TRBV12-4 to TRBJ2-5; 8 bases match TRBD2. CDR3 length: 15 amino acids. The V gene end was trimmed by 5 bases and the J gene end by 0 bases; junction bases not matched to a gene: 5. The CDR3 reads CASSPSGGHQETQYF. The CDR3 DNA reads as TGTGCCAGCAGTCCCAGCGGGGGCCACCAAGAGACCCAGTACTTC.

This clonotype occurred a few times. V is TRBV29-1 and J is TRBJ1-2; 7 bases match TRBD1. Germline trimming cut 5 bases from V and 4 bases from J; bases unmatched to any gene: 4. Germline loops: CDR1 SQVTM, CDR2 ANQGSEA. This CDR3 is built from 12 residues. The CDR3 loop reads CSVPGQSYGYTF. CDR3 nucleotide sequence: TGCAGCGTTCCGGGACAGTCCTATGGCTACACCTTC.

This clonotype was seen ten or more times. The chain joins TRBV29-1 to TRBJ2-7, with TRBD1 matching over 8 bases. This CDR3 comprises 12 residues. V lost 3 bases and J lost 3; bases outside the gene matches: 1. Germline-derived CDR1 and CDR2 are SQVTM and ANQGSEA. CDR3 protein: CSVEDRDYEQYF. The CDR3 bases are TGCAGCGTTGAGGACAGGGACTACGAGCAGTACTTC.

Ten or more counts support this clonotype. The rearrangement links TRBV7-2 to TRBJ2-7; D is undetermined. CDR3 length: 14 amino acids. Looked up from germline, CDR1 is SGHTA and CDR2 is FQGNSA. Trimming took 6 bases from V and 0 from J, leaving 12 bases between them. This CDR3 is CASRSSASSYEQYF. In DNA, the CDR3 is TGTGCCAGCAGGTCCAGCGCGAGCTCCTACGAGCAGTACTTC.

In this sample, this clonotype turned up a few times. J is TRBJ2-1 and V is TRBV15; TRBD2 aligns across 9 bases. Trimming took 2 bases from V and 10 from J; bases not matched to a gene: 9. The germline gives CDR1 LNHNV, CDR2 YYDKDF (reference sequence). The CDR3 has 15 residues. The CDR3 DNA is TGTGCCACCAGCAGATGGGGCGGGAGGGTCGGAGAGCAGTTCTTC. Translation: CATSRWGGRVGEQFF.

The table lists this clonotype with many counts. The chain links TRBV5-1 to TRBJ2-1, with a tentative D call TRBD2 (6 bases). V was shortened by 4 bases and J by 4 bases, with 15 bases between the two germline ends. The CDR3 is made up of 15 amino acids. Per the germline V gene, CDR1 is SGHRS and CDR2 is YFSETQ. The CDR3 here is CASSRDSGRYNEQFF. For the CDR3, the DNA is TGCGCCAGCAGCCGAGATAGCGGAAGATACAATGAGCAGTTCTTC.

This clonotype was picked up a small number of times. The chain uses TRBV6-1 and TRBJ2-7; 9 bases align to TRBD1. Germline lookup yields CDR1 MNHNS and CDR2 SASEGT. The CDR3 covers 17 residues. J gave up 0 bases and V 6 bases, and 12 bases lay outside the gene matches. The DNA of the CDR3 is TGTGCCAGCAGATCCGGGACAGGGATCCTAAGCTCCTACGAGCAGTACTTC. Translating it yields CASRSGTGILSSYEQYF.

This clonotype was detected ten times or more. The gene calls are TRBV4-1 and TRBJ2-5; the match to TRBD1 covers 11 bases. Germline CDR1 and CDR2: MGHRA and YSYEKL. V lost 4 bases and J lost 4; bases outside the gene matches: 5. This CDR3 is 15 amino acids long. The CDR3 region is CASSRGTGGGETQYF. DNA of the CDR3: TGCGCCAGCAGCCGCGGGACAGGGGGTGGAGAGACCCAGTACTTC.